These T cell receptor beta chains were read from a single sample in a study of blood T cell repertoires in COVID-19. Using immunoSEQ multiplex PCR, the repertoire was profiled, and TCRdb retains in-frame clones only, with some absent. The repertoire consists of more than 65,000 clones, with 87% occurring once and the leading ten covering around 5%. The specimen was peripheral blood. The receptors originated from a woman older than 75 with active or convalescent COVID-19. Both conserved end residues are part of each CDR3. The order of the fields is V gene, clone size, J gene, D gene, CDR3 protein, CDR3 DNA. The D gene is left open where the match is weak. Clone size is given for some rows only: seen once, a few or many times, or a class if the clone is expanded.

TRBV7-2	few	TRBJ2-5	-	CASSFFPRGPRGETQYF	TGTGCCAGCAGCTTTTTCCCACGAGGTCCCCGTGGAGAGACCCAGTACTTC
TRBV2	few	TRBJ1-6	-	CASSGEGRGDSPLHF	TGTGCCAGCAGTGGGGAGGGCAGGGGTGACTCACCCCTCCACTTT
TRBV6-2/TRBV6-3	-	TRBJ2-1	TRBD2	CASSTGLAGENYNEQFF	TGTGCCAGCAGTACCGGACTAGCGGGAGAGAACTACAATGAGCAGTTCTTC
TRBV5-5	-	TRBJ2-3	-	CASSPDGGPTDTQYF	TGTGCCAGCAGCCCGGACGGGGGTCCCACAGATACGCAGTATTTT
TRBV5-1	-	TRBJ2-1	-	CASSWESNEQFF	TGCGCCAGCAGTTGGGAGTCCAATGAGCAGTTCTTC
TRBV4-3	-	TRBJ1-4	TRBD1	CASSQQPLRRDRGEKLFF	TGCGCCAGCAGCCAACAACCGCTCCGTCGGGACAGGGGTGAAAAACTGTTTTTT
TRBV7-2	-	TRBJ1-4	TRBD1	CASSSSGTGGSPYEKLFF	TGTGCCAGCAGCTCCTCCGGGACAGGGGGTTCACCTTATGAAAAACTGTTTTTT
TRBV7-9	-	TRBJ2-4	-	CASSPVNIQYF	TGTGCCAGCAGCCCAGTAAACATTCAGTACTTC
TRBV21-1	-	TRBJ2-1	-	CASSEREISRNEQFF	TGTGCCAGCAGCGAGCGGGAGATAAGTAGAAATGAGCAGTTCTTC
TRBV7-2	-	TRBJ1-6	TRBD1	CASSFRPGQGGSPLHF	TGTGCCAGCAGCTTTCGCCCGGGACAGGGCGGTTCACCCCTCCACTTT
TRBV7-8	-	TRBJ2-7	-	CASRRNDSPGYEQYF	TGTGCCAGCAGAAGGAACGACAGTCCAGGTTACGAGCAGTACTTC
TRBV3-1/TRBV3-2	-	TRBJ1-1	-	CASSRLETEAFF	TGTGCCAGCAGCCGCCTCGAGACTGAAGCTTTCTTT
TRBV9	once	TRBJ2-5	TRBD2	CASSVEPSGEGETQYF	TGTGCCAGCAGCGTAGAACCTAGCGGGGAGGGAGAGACCCAGTACTTC
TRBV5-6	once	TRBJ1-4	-	CASFGPNEKLFF	TGTGCCAGCTTCGGTCCTAATGAAAAACTGTTTTTT
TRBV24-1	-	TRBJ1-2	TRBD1	CATSDRYTGGQGYTF	TGTGCCACCAGTGATCGATATACAGGGGGACAGGGCTACACCTTC
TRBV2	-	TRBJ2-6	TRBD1	CAIGRSPTGGASGANVLTF	TGTGCCATCGGAAGGAGTCCGACAGGGGGCGCTTCTGGGGCCAACGTCCTGACTTTC
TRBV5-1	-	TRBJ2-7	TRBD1	CASSLGQGWHEQYF	TGCGCCAGCAGCTTGGGACAGGGGTGGCACGAGCAGTACTTC
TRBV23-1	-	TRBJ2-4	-	CARDRALLRGGKNIQYF	TGCGCCCGGGACAGGGCTCTTCTTCGGGGGGGCAAAAACATTCAGTACTTC
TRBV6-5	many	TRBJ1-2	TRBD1	CASSSSGQGARGYTF	TGTGCCAGCAGTTCCTCTGGACAGGGGGCTCGAGGCTACACCTTC
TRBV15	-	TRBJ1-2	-	CATSNRGHYGYTF	TGTGCCACCAGTAACCGCGGGCACTATGGCTACACCTTC
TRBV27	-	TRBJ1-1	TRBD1	CASSSTGESTEAFF	TGTGCCAGCAGTTCGACAGGGGAAAGCACTGAAGCTTTCTTT
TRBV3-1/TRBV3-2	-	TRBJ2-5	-	CASSQGGSGAWETQYF	TGTGCCAGCAGCCAAGGCGGGTCAGGGGCTTGGGAGACCCAGTACTTC
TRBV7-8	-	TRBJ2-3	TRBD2	CASSFKLAGTDTQYF	TGTGCCAGCAGCTTTAAACTAGCGGGGACAGATACGCAGTATTTT
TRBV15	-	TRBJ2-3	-	CATSDRLTDTQYF	TGTGCCACCAGCGACCGACTCACAGATACGCAGTATTTT